What follows describes a single TCR beta chain. Sequencing used immunoSEQ multiplex PCR; TCRdb keeps in-frame clones, though not all of them. The sample has about 2.5 million clones; 85% to 95% are singletons. The source of the sample is a study of shared clonotypes between healthy human individuals. The sequenced material came from naive CD4+ T cells from PBMCs. The subset here: CD45RA+ positively selected. The origin of this receptor is a man aged 18 to 30 in good health. Some clones in this sample may be carry-over from other donors' samples.

CDR3 in amino acids: CASSQTGGGGTQYF. The CDR3 bases are TGTGCCAGCAGCCAAACCGGGGGAGGGGGGACCCAGTACTTC. V gene TRBV7-7 combines with J gene TRBJ2-5; weak D call: TRBD2 (7 bases). Germline V lookup: CDR1 SSHAT, CDR2 FNYEAQ (reference sequence). This CDR3 has 14 residues. V lost 5 bases and J 7 bases, leaving 17 bases between the germline ends.